This entry lists 5 T cell receptor beta chains sequenced from one sample in a study of PD-L1 blockade in urothelial cancer. The assay was immunoSEQ multiplex PCR, and TCRdb's table has in-frame clones only and misses some. Found here are under 40,000 clones, about 87% of them singletons; the top ten hold approximately 3.7%. The material was PBMCs, obtained around atezolizumab (anti-PD-L1) treatment. Every receptor here comes from a man over 45 with urothelial cancer.

Here the CDR3 reads CASSGASDSYEQYF. In nucleotides, the CDR3 is TGTGCCAGCAGTGGGGCGTCGGACAGCTACGAGCAGTACTTC. The chain carries TRBV5-4 and TRBJ2-7; tentatively, D is TRBD1 (6 bases). Trimming took off 5 bases at V and 3 bases at J, with 15 bases between the two ends. Per the germline V gene, CDR1 is SGHNT and CDR2 is YYREEE (reference sequence). The CDR3 consists of 14 residues.

The chain is built from TRBV6-5 and TRBJ2-4; TRBD1 matches 8 bases. CDR3 length: 16 amino acids. Unmatched junction bases numbered 11, after V lost 4 bases and J lost 6 bases. Germline CDR1 is MNHEY and CDR2 is SVGAGI. In nucleotides, the CDR3 is TGTGCCAGCAGTTCAGCGATCCCAGGGGGCGTAAACATTCAGTACTTC. It specifies CASSSAIPGGVNIQYF.

The rearrangement uses TRBV28 and TRBJ1-1; TRBD1 aligns across 7 bases. CDR1 and CDR2 from the germline V gene are MDHEN and SYDVKM. Germline trimming cut 11 bases from V and 1 base from J; bases unmatched to any gene: 4. The CDR3 has 12 residues. The chain's CDR3 is CAVRQGNTEAFF. Here the CDR3 DNA reads TGTGCCGTACGACAGGGGAACACTGAAGCTTTCTTT.

The DNA of the CDR3 is TGTGCCAGCAGCACAGGAGGGGTACTGAATCAGCCCCAGCATTTT. It translates to CASSTGGVLNQPQHF. This sequence joins TRBV7-2 and TRBJ1-5, with D maybe TRBD1 (5 bases). The germline V and J ends were trimmed by 5 bases and 4 bases, with 15 bases remaining between them. Per the germline V gene, CDR1 is SGHTA and CDR2 is FQGNSA. The CDR3 covers 15 residues. Full variable domain (remainder filled in from reference TRBV7-2 and TRBJ1-5): GAGVSQSPSNKVTEKGKDVELRCDPISGHTALYWYRQSLGQGLEFLIYFQGNSAPDKSGLPSDRFSAERTGGSVSTLTIQRTQQEDSAVYLCASSTGGVLNQPQHFGDGTRLSIL.

The gene calls are TRBV30 and TRBJ2-3; D may be TRBD1 (5 bases). V gave up 7 bases and J gave up 0 bases, with 17 bases separating them. Per germline, CDR1 GTSNPN and CDR2 SVGIG (reference sequence). CDR3 size: 15 residues. CDR3 sequence (DNA): TGTGCCTCAAATAGGGGTGTTTCTAGCACAGATACGCAGTATTTT. It encodes CASNRGVSSTDTQYF.